These 22 T cell receptor beta chains share one sample of origin, sequenced in a study of CD8 T cells in Susac syndrome. Random-hexamer reverse transcription was applied to about 0.5 to 1 ug RNA. TCRdb re-analysed the immunoSEQ multiplex PCR reads in MiXCR, keeping a single row per CDR3 protein. In the table there are around 280,000 distinct CDR3 sequences, 70% to 90% of which are singletons. Sequenced sample: CD8+ T cells from PBMCs. Source of these receptors: a human donor with multiple sclerosis.

J is TRBJ2-7 and V is TRBV5-4; 7 nucleotides match TRBD2. The CDR3 has 14 residues. V trimming: 0 bases; J trimming: 6 bases; junction bases outside the gene matches: 6. The germline gives CDR1 SGHNT, CDR2 YYREEE (reference sequence). The CDR3: CASSLGRERSEQYF. The CDR3 DNA follows: TGTGCCAGCAGCTTGGGGCGGGAGAGGAGCGAGCAGTACTTC.

V usage is TRBV27 and J usage is TRBJ2-5; 7 positions match TRBD2. V trimming: 8 bases; J trimming: 3 bases; junction bases outside the gene matches: 9. The CDR3 covers 14 residues. From germline, CDR1 is MNHEY and CDR2 SMNVEV (reference sequence). CDR3 DNA sequence: TGTGCCAGCGCTTTGGTGGGGAGGGAAGAGACCCAGTACTTC. Protein product: CASALVGREETQYF.

The chain recombines TRBV7-9 with TRBJ2-5; D gene uncertain. Germline loops: CDR1 SEHNR, CDR2 FQNEAQ (reference sequence). V lost 4 bases and J 8 bases, leaving 17 bases between the germline ends. The CDR3 is 14 amino acids. CDR3 nucleotide sequence: TGTGCCAGCAGCTCGACACCCCTCCGGGTTACCCAGTACTTC. It encodes CASSSTPLRVTQYF.

This chain links TRBV2 with TRBJ2-7, with D possibly being TRBD1 or TRBD2 (5 bases each). CDR1 SNHLY and CDR2 FYNNEI come from the germline V gene. CDR3 length: 12 residues. V dropped 8 bases and J dropped 6 bases, with 14 bases sitting between them. The CDR3, as DNA: TGTGCCAGCTTAACCGGGGCGGGCGAGCAGTACTTC. Protein sequence: CASLTGAGEQYF.

J is TRBJ2-7 and V is TRBV4-2, with D perhaps TRBD2 (6 bases). Trimming removed 0 bases at V and 3 bases at J, with 15 bases between. The CDR3 is 16 residues long. Germline V gene data show CDR1 as LGHNA and CDR2 as YNFKEQ. CDR3 loop: CASSQDHSGPIYEQYF. CDR3 in DNA: TGTGCCAGCAGCCAAGATCACAGCGGGCCTATCTACGAGCAGTACTTC.

V gene TRBV10-3 combines with J gene TRBJ1-1; D possibly corresponds to TRBD1 (5 bases). Germline V gene lookup returns CDR1 ENHRY and CDR2 SYGVKD. The CDR3 totals 13 residues. V was cut by 5 bases and J by 4 bases, with 11 bases left in between. The CDR3 nucleotides read TGTGCCATCAGTCCGGCCGGGGGCACTGAAGCTTTCTTT. Its translation is CAISPAGGTEAFF.

CDR3 in amino acids: CASSELAVHNEQFF. The CDR3 DNA reads TGTGCCAGCAGTGAACTAGCGGTTCACAATGAGCAGTTCTTC. The chain uses TRBV6-1 and TRBJ2-1, with 7 bases identical to TRBD2. This CDR3 comprises 14 residues. J lost 5 bases, V lost 2 bases, and 3 bases had no gene match. Per the germline V gene, CDR1 is MNHNS and CDR2 is SASEGT.

The V call is TRBV30, the J call TRBJ1-2, with TRBD1 matching over 9 bases. Losses at the gene ends were 1 base for V and 8 bases for J; bases not matched to a gene: 2. Germline V gene lookup returns CDR1 GTSNPN and CDR2 SVGIG (reference sequence). This CDR3 has 12 residues. CDR3 nucleotides: TGTGCCTGGAGTGGGGACAGGGAAGGCTACACCTTC. Its protein product is CAWSGDREGYTF.

The CDR3 is CASSLKREKNNEQFF. The CDR3 DNA reads as TGTGCCAGCAGCTTGAAGCGGGAGAAAAACAATGAGCAGTTCTTC. The chain is built from TRBV5-4 and TRBJ2-1; 8 bases are a match to TRBD2. Germline V gene lookup returns CDR1 SGHNT and CDR2 YYREEE (reference sequence). The CDR3 spans 15 residues. V trimming: 1 base; J trimming: 5 bases; junction bases outside the gene matches: 5.

The chain links TRBV5-4 to TRBJ2-1, with D tentatively TRBD2 (6 bases). Deletions cut 2 bases from V and 4 bases from J, with 16 bases between. The CDR3 extends over 16 amino acids. Germline loops: CDR1 SGHNT, CDR2 YYREEE (reference sequence). The CDR3 DNA follows: TGTGCCAGCAGCTTACACCGGGACTTCTTATACAATGAGCAGTTCTTC. Translated, it gives CASSLHRDFLYNEQFF.

This rearrangement joins TRBV15 to TRBJ1-2; tentatively, D is TRBD1 (6 bases). Trimming removed 0 bases at V and 0 bases at J, with 11 bases between. The germline CDR1 and CDR2 sequences are LNHNV and YYDKDF (reference sequence). The CDR3 spans 16 residues. In DNA, the CDR3 is TGTGCCACCAGCAGAGATCAGGACAGTCCTAACTATGGCTACACCTTC. Residues: CATSRDQDSPNYGYTF.

The gene calls are TRBV27 and TRBJ2-5, with TRBD2 identical over 13 bases. This CDR3 spans 15 amino acids. The V gene end was trimmed by 5 bases and the J gene end by 4 bases; junction bases not matched to a gene: 4. Germline values: CDR1 MNHEY, CDR2 SMNVEV (reference sequence). The CDR3 loop reads CASSNGLAGVETQYF. CDR3 DNA sequence: TGTGCCAGCAGTAACGGACTAGCGGGAGTAGAGACCCAGTACTTC.

This clonotype was found once. This sequence joins TRBV20-1 and TRBJ2-7; D may be TRBD1 (6 bases). Trimming stripped 5 bases from V and 1 base from J, with 15 bases between. The CDR3 runs 14 residues. Germline values: CDR1 DFQATT, CDR2 SNEGSKA (reference sequence). This CDR3 is CSAAETGSSYEQYF. The CDR3 region has the DNA TGCAGTGCTGCGGAGACAGGATCTTCCTACGAGCAGTACTTC.

The V and J genes are TRBV7-9 and TRBJ2-5; D gene unclear. V was shortened by 6 bases and J by 9 bases, with 17 bases between the two germline ends. Per the germline V gene, CDR1 is SEHNR and CDR2 is FQNEAQ (reference sequence). This CDR3 has 13 residues. CDR3: CASSSRLLEPQYF. In nucleotides, the CDR3 is TGTGCCAGCAGTTCACGATTATTGGAACCCCAGTACTTC.

The V and J genes are TRBV6-1 and TRBJ1-1; the D is unclear. CDR1 is MNHNS and CDR2 is SASEGT in the germline V gene. The V and J ends lost 6 bases and 0 bases respectively, with 14 bases between them. This CDR3 comprises 15 residues. CDR3 loop: CASSLPGLMNTEAFF. The CDR3 DNA reads as TGTGCCAGCAGCCTCCCCGGACTCATGAACACTGAAGCTTTCTTT.

The rearrangement links TRBV27 to TRBJ1-1; 7 nucleotides match TRBD1. V shed 5 bases and J 1 base; nucleotides not matched to a gene: 10. Germline V lookup: CDR1 MNHEY, CDR2 SMNVEV (reference sequence). CDR3 length: 16 residues. The CDR3 reads CASSALQGLRNTEAFF. Here the CDR3 DNA reads TGTGCCAGCAGTGCATTACAGGGGCTACGGAACACTGAAGCTTTCTTT.

This clonotype appeared a few times. The J gene is TRBJ2-7, the V gene TRBV6-5; no firm D call. Trimming cost V 1 base and J 4 bases, with 14 bases left between them. Germline lookup yields CDR1 MNHEY and CDR2 SVGAGI. This CDR3 has 15 residues. Here the CDR3 reads CASSYYQAGRYEQYF. The CDR3 bases are TGTGCCAGCAGTTACTACCAAGCCGGGCGGTACGAGCAGTACTTC.

The chain uses TRBV28 and TRBJ1-5; 9 nucleotides match TRBD1. The CDR3 consists of 13 residues. In germline, CDR1 is MDHEN, CDR2 SYDVKM. V lost 10 bases, J lost 6 bases, and 7 bases stayed unmatched. The chain's CDR3 is CATSGQGRQPQHF. The CDR3 DNA is TGTGCCACCTCGGGACAGGGCCGTCAGCCCCAGCATTTT.

The chain is built from TRBV9 and TRBJ1-1, with D possibly being TRBD1 (5 bases). Trimming cost V 4 bases and J 5 bases, with 18 bases left between them. From germline, CDR1 is SGDLS and CDR2 YYNGEE. This CDR3 has 15 amino acids. In nucleotides, the CDR3 is TGTGCCAGCAGCACCGGGGGGAGGGGCGGGACTGAAGCTTTCTTT. This codes for CASSTGGRGGTEAFF.

There are a few counts of this clonotype. The V call is TRBV9, the J call TRBJ2-2, with 9 bases aligning to TRBD1. The CDR3 is 15 amino acids. Trimming took 5 bases from V and 6 from J; bases not matched to a gene: 8. CDR1 is SGDLS, CDR2 YYNGEE, per germline. CDR3 sequence: CASSDRQGVAGELFF. Here the CDR3 DNA reads TGTGCCAGCAGTGACCGACAGGGGGTGGCCGGGGAGCTGTTTTTT.

The gene calls are TRBV7-9 and TRBJ1-5; 8 positions match TRBD1. V shed 5 bases, J shed 3 bases, and the junction held 9 bases outside the gene matches. The CDR3 consists of 16 residues. Germline V CDR1 and CDR2: SEHNR, FQNEAQ (reference sequence). The CDR3 is CASSGRSDRANQPQHF. In DNA, the CDR3 is TGTGCCAGCAGCGGACGGTCGGACAGGGCCAATCAGCCCCAGCATTTT.

The V call is TRBV7-8, the J call TRBJ2-2; no clear D gene. Germline lookup yields CDR1 SGHVS and CDR2 FQNEAQ. V was shortened by 7 bases and J by 0 bases, with 9 bases between the two germline ends. The CDR3 runs 14 residues. CDR3 nucleotide sequence: TGTGCCAGCATCCCGAAATCGAACACCGGGGAGCTGTTTTTT. As protein: CASIPKSNTGELFF.